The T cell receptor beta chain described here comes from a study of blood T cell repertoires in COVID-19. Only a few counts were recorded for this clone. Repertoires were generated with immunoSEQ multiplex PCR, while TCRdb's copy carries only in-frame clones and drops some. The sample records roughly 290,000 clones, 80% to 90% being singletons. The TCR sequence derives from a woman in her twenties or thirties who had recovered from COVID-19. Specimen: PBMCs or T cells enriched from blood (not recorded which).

CDR3 residues: CASSQGAGGGATDTQYF. CDR3 sequence (DNA): TGCGCCAGCAGCCAAGGAGCGGGCGGGGGGGCCACAGATACGCAGTATTTT. The V call is TRBV4-1, the J call TRBJ2-3; 9 bases are shared with TRBD2. V lost 1 base, J lost 2 bases, and 7 bases stayed unmatched. The CDR3 is made up of 17 amino acids. Germline lookup yields CDR1 MGHRA and CDR2 YSYEKL.